This T cell receptor beta chain comes out of a study of blood T cell repertoires in COVID-19. Study summary: Both acute and convalescent COVID-19 samples were obtained from the United States, Italy and Spain. The cDNA or gDNA used as material had been derived from T cells, B-cell-depleted T cells, or PBMCs.

J gave up 0 bases and V 4 bases, and 11 bases lay outside the gene matches. CDR1 LGHDT and CDR2 YNNKEL come from the germline V gene (reference sequence). The CDR3 is made up of 18 amino acids. Original processing methods: Quantification of nucleated cells was approximated via reference gene primer amplification. Clones were read by immunoSEQ multiplex PCR, and TCRdb kept only the in-frame ones, dropping some. The DNA gave D and trimming, while V, J and clone size come from that table. The table records 71,000 or so clones, roughly four fifths of them present only once. Material: peripheral blood. The V and J genes are TRBV3-1 (or the pseudogene TRBV3-2) and TRBJ2-1; 8 bases are a match to TRBD2. This sequence originates from an older man with acute or convalescent COVID-19. CDR3 region: CASSPRAGGIRSYNEQFF. CDR3 DNA sequence: TGTGCCAGCAGCCCGCGTGCGGGAGGTATCCGCTCCTACAATGAGCAGTTCTTC.